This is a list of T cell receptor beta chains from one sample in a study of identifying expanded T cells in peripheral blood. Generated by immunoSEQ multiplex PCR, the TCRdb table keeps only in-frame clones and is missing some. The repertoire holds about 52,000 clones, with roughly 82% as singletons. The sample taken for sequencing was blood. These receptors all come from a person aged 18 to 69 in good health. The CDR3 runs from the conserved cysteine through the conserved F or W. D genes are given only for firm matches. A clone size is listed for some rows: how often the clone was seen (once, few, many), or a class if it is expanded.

CASSKAVRTYEQYF | TGTGCCAGCAGTAAGGCGGTCAGGACCTACGAGCAGTACTTC | NA | 14 | TRBV6-1 | NA | TRBJ2-7
CASIRGVNTEAFF | TGTGCCAGCATACGGGGCGTGAACACTGAAGCTTTCTTT | once | 13 | TRBV6-1 | NA | TRBJ1-1
CASSQERGGRNNEQFF | TGCGCCAGCAGCCAAGAGAGAGGGGGGAGGAACAATGAGCAGTTCTTC | NA | 16 | TRBV4-3 | NA | TRBJ2-1
CASAERGGPTDTQYF | TGTGCCAGCGCCGAGCGGGGGGGGCCCACAGATACGCAGTATTTT | NA | 15 | TRBV6-5 | TRBD2 | TRBJ2-3
CASSPPGLAGGPRNTGELFF | TGTGCCAGCTCACCACCTGGACTAGCGGGAGGGCCTAGGAACACCGGGGAGCTGTTTTTT | once | 20 | TRBV18 | TRBD2 | TRBJ2-2
CASSLAPTGETQYF | TGTGCCAGCAGCTTAGCCCCTACCGGGGAGACCCAGTACTTC | NA | 14 | TRBV11-2 | NA | TRBJ2-5
CASSLAGATGVQPQHF | TGTGCCAGCAGCTTAGCGGGGGCAACTGGGGTTCAGCCCCAGCATTTT | NA | 16 | TRBV7-8 | NA | TRBJ1-5
CATTSLGGLAYGYTF | TGTGCCACCACCTCCCTCGGGGGGCTTGCCTATGGCTACACCTTC | NA | 15 | TRBV6-1 | NA | TRBJ1-2
CASGDRGFREQYF | TGTGCCAGCGGGGACAGGGGTTTTCGGGAGCAGTACTTC | NA | 13 | TRBV6-5 | TRBD1 | TRBJ2-7
CASSLGHNQPQHF | TGTGCCAGCAGTTTGGGACACAATCAGCCCCAGCATTTT | few | 13 | TRBV28 | NA | TRBJ1-5
CASSLYREGEAFF | TGTGCCAGTAGTCTTTATCGTGAGGGTGAAGCTTTCTTT | NA | 13 | TRBV19 | NA | TRBJ1-1
CASSPAEVRDRPYEQYF | TGTGCCAGCAGCCCAGCGGAGGTACGGGACAGACCCTACGAGCAGTACTTC | NA | 17 | TRBV4-2 | TRBD1 | TRBJ2-7
CASSLGVDEQFF | TGTGCCAGCAGCCTGGGGGTGGATGAGCAGTTCTTC | few | 12 | TRBV5-6 | NA | TRBJ2-1
CASSLGGSGVYNEQFF | TGTGCCAGCAGCTTAGGCGGGAGCGGTGTCTACAATGAGCAGTTCTTC | NA | 16 | TRBV7-9 | TRBD2 | TRBJ2-1
CASSEMGQGEGYTF | TGTGCCAGCAGTGAAATGGGGCAGGGGGAAGGGTACACCTTC | NA | 14 | TRBV2 | TRBD1 | TRBJ1-2
CASSLGTVSGNTIYF | TGCGCCAGCAGCTTGGGAACAGTCTCTGGAAACACCATATATTTT | NA | 15 | TRBV5-1 | NA | TRBJ1-3
CASSPNRGIKEKLFF | TGTGCCAGCAGCCCGAACAGGGGAATAAAAGAAAAACTGTTTTTT | few | 15 | TRBV5-4 | TRBD1 | TRBJ1-4
CASSTGQLRGYTF | TGTGCCAGCAGCACCGGCCAGTTGCGCGGCTACACCTTC | NA | 13 | TRBV27 | NA | TRBJ1-2
CASSYSSGRLDGYTF | TGTGCCAGCAGTTACTCGAGTGGGCGACTCGATGGCTACACCTTC | NA | 15 | TRBV6-6 | NA | TRBJ1-2
CAWSFGGETDTQYF | TGTGCCTGGAGTTTTGGGGGGGAGACAGATACGCAGTATTTT | NA | 14 | TRBV30 | TRBD2 | TRBJ2-3
CASSMVGSGYTF | TGTGCCAGTAGTATGGTAGGGAGTGGCTACACCTTC | NA | 12 | TRBV19 | NA | TRBJ1-2
CASSTDRAAGREQYF | TGTGCCAGTAGTACCGACAGGGCCGCGGGGCGAGAGCAGTACTTC | NA | 15 | TRBV19 | NA | TRBJ2-7
CASSQDGNYGYTF | TGCGCCAGCAGCCAGGACGGTAACTATGGCTACACCTTC | NA | 13 | TRBV4-1 | NA | TRBJ1-2
CSVPGHLLTDTQYF | TGCAGCGTTCCGGGACACCTTTTAACAGATACGCAGTATTTT | NA | 14 | TRBV29-1 | NA | TRBJ2-3
CASSYSTGTNYGYTF | TGTGCCAGCAGCTATTCGACAGGGACTAACTATGGCTACACCTTC | NA | 15 | TRBV5-6 | TRBD1 | TRBJ1-2
CASSLRDAEGYTF | TGTGCCAGCAGTTTGAGGGATGCTGAGGGCTACACCTTC | NA | 13 | TRBV27 | NA | TRBJ1-2
CASSLLGGHQPQHF | TGTGCCAGCAGTTTACTCGGGGGGCATCAGCCCCAGCATTTT | NA | 14 | TRBV27 | NA | TRBJ1-5
CASRPGLGDGYGYTF | TGTGCCAGCAGGCCCGGATTAGGGGACGGCTATGGCTACACCTTC | few | 15 | TRBV2 | NA | TRBJ1-2
CASITESDGYTF | TGTGCCAGCATTACAGAGTCTGACGGCTACACCTTC | medium-sized | 12 | TRBV5-4 | NA | TRBJ1-2
CAIRGEYGYTF | TGTGCCATCAGGGGAGAATACGGCTACACCTTC | NA | 11 | TRBV10-3 | NA | TRBJ1-2
CSVGLINEQFF | TGCAGCGTTGGACTGATCAATGAGCAGTTCTTC | NA | 11 | TRBV29-1 | NA | TRBJ2-1
CASSKAYPGTLTRKETQYF | TGTGCCAGCAGCAAAGCTTACCCCGGGACCTTGACACGGAAAGAGACCCAGTACTTC | NA | 19 | TRBV21-1 | NA | TRBJ2-5
CAVASRPPQGRGQPQHF | TGTGCCGTAGCCTCTCGGCCCCCACAGGGCCGCGGTCAGCCCCAGCATTTT | NA | 17 | TRBV13 | NA | TRBJ1-5
CASSQGSTDTQYF | TGTGCCAGCAGCCAGGGGAGCACAGATACGCAGTATTTT | NA | 13 | TRBV11-1 | NA | TRBJ2-3
CASSFGYTQYF | TGTGCCAGCAGCTTCGGTTATACGCAGTATTTT | NA | 11 | TRBV6-1 | NA | TRBJ2-3
CASSPFGGPGNTEAFF | TGCGCCAGCAGCCCATTTGGAGGGCCGGGGAACACTGAAGCTTTCTTT | once | 16 | TRBV4-3 | NA | TRBJ1-1
CASRPGLAMKTQYF | TGTGCCAGCAGGCCCGGACTAGCGATGAAGACCCAGTACTTC | NA | 14 | TRBV7-8 | TRBD2 | TRBJ2-5
CASSIGRNTEAFF | TGTGCCAGTAGTATAGGGAGGAACACTGAAGCTTTCTTT | few | 13 | TRBV19 | NA | TRBJ1-1
CASSRLQGAGNTIYF | TGTGCCAGCAGTCGCCTACAGGGGGCAGGAAACACCATATATTTT | once | 15 | TRBV6-5 | TRBD1 | TRBJ1-3
CASSITGTGGVGYTF | TGTGCCAGTAGTATAACCGGGACAGGGGGCGTTGGCTACACCTTC | NA | 15 | TRBV19 | TRBD1 | TRBJ1-2
CASSLTSGRTRTDTQYF | TGTGCCAGCAGCTTAACTAGCGGGAGAACTAGGACAGATACGCAGTATTTT | NA | 17 | TRBV7-2 | TRBD2 | TRBJ2-3
CASSSGELGTGNEKLFF | TGCGCCAGCAGTTCAGGGGAATTGGGGACGGGTAATGAAAAACTGTTTTTT | NA | 17 | TRBV5-1 | NA | TRBJ1-4
CASSLGGAGEKLFF | TGTGCCAGCAGCTTGGGGGGGGCTGGAGAAAAACTGTTTTTT | NA | 14 | TRBV7-9 | NA | TRBJ1-4
CASSLVNYEQYF | TGTGCCAGCAGCCTGGTCAACTACGAGCAGTACTTC | NA | 12 | TRBV7-2 | NA | TRBJ2-7
CASSLRPAGTTDEQYF | TGCGCCAGCAGCTTGAGGCCTGCCGGGACAACGGATGAGCAGTACTTC | NA | 16 | TRBV5-1 | NA | TRBJ2-7
CASKSYRHNEQFF | TGTGCCAGCAAAAGTTACAGGCACAATGAGCAGTTCTTC | NA | 13 | TRBV27 | NA | TRBJ2-1
CASSTRGGAPPGELFF | TGTGCCAGCAGCACGAGGGGGGGCGCCCCCCCCGGGGAGCTGTTTTTT | NA | 16 | TRBV5-4 | NA | TRBJ2-2
CASSSGLAGTIF | TGTGCCAGCAGTTCCGGACTAGCGGGTACGATCTTC | NA | 12 | TRBV6-5 | TRBD2 | TRBJ2-1
CSTPGQGATEAFF | TGCAGCACCCCCGGACAGGGGGCTACTGAAGCTTTCTTT | NA | 13 | TRBV29-1 | TRBD1 | TRBJ1-1
CASSLLAVGEQYF | TGCGCCAGCAGCTTGTTAGCGGTAGGCGAGCAGTACTTC | NA | 13 | TRBV5-1 | NA | TRBJ2-7
CASSLGTSGNEQFF | TGTGCCAGCAGCTTGGGGACTAGCGGTAATGAGCAGTTCTTC | NA | 14 | TRBV7-2 | TRBD2 | TRBJ2-1
CASSLDRDYGYTF | TGTGCCAGCAGCCTAGACAGGGACTATGGCTACACCTTC | NA | 13 | TRBV6-5 | TRBD1 | TRBJ1-2
CASSSPLLAGGETQYF | TGTGCCAGCAGTTCCCCCTTGCTAGCGGGGGGTGAGACCCAGTACTTC | NA | 16 | TRBV13 | TRBD2 | TRBJ2-5
CASSGTGGVRETQYF | TGTGCCAGCAGTGGGACAGGGGGAGTCCGGGAGACCCAGTACTTC | once | 15 | TRBV6-5 | TRBD1 | TRBJ2-5
CASSLGAGTGYTF | TGTGCCAGCAGCCTAGGCGCAGGTACTGGCTACACCTTC | NA | 13 | TRBV11-2 | NA | TRBJ1-2
CASSMDRGRDGYTF | TGTGCCAGCAGCATGGACAGGGGGCGTGATGGCTACACCTTC | NA | 14 | TRBV7-9 | TRBD1 | TRBJ1-2
CSVEPLGTGELFF | TGCAGCGTTGAACCTCTGGGGACCGGGGAGCTGTTTTTT | NA | 13 | TRBV29-1 | NA | TRBJ2-2